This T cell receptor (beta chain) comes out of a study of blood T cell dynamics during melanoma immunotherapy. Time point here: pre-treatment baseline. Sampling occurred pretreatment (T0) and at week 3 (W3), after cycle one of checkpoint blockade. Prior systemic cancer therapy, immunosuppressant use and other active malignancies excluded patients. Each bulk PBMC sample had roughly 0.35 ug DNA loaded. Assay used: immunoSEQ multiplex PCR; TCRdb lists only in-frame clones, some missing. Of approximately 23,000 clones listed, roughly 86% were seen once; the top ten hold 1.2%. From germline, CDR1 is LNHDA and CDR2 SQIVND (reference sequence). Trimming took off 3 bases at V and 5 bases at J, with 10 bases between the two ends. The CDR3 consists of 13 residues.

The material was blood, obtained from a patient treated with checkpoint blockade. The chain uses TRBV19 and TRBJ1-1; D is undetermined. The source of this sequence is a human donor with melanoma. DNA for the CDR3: TGTGCCAGTAGTATGGGTCGTGGTACTGAAGCTTTCTTT. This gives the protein CASSMGRGTEAFF.